The next 6 T cell receptor beta chains were all read from a single sample in a study of blood T cell repertoires in COVID-19. Libraries were prepared by immunoSEQ multiplex PCR; TCRdb keeps only in-frame clonotypes and omits some of them. The sample records roughly 65,000 clones, more than 75% being singletons. The sample consisted of peripheral blood. The receptors derive from a woman aged 55-69 years with acute or convalescent COVID-19.

The rearrangement links TRBV2 to TRBJ2-1; the D is unclear. The ends were cut back, 6 bases at V and 4 bases at J, with 13 bases in the middle. Germline V gene data show CDR1 as SNHLY and CDR2 as FYNNEI. The CDR3 runs 14 residues. CDR3 sequence: CASRVRVGYNEQFF. In nucleotides, the CDR3 is TGTGCCAGCAGAGTCCGGGTTGGATACAATGAGCAGTTCTTC.

V gene TRBV7-2 combines with J gene TRBJ2-3; perhaps TRBD2 as D (5 bases). The CDR3 totals 14 residues. Germline lookup yields CDR1 SGHTA and CDR2 FQGNSA. The V end lost 1 base, the J end lost 6 bases, and 11 bases lay between the germline ends. The CDR3 DNA follows: TGTGCCAGCAGCTTAGAAGTCGGGGAGGATACGCAGTATTTT. Translation gives CASSLEVGEDTQYF.

The CDR3 DNA sequence: TGTGCCAGCAGCCGCCGGGACTTGATCTCCTACGAGCAGTACTTC. Translated, it gives CASSRRDLISYEQYF. The chain links TRBV7-2 to TRBJ2-7; TRBD2 is a possible D gene (6 bases). V was pared by 5 bases and J by 0 bases, with 14 bases between. In germline, CDR1 is SGHTA, CDR2 FQGNSA. This CDR3 comprises 15 residues.

In DNA, the CDR3 is TGTGCCAGCAGGCAACGGGGAGAAGCTTTCTTT. Translation gives CASRQRGEAFF. The chain combines TRBV12-3 or TRBV12-4 with TRBJ1-1; D is unresolved. CDR3 length: 11 amino acids. V gave up 6 bases and J gave up 8 bases, with 10 bases separating them.

V usage is TRBV14 and J usage is TRBJ1-2; 8 bases fit TRBD1. Trimming at V came to 6 bases and at J to 7 bases, leaving 19 bases not matched to a gene. The CDR3 spans 17 residues. Germline CDR1 and CDR2: SGHDN and FVKESK. The CDR3 coding sequence is TGTGCCAGCAGAGATGGGACAGGCGACCCAAGGGTCGGTGGCTACACCTTC. Protein: CASRDGTGDPRVGGYTF.

V gene TRBV10-3 combines with J gene TRBJ1-3; weak D call: TRBD1 (5 bases). The germline CDR1 and CDR2 sequences are ENHRY and SYGVKD. The CDR3 sequence is 16 residues long. Trimming pared 5 bases from V and 4 bases from J, leaving 18 bases between. In nucleotides, the CDR3 is TGTGCCATCAGTCAGCCTGGGGGGATGACGGGAAACACCATATATTTT. Its protein product is CAISQPGGMTGNTIYF.